This T cell receptor beta chain appears in the sequencing data of a study of Graves' ophthalmopathy and Graves' hyperthyroidism. Investigators amplified TCR beta CDR3 regions from RNA transcripts. A first-round RT-PCR used HTBI primers, followed by a second-round multiplex PCR. TCRdb recomputed calls from the multiplex PCR reads with MiXCR, one row per CDR3 protein. The sample yields 300,000 to 350,000 distinct CDR3 sequences, 15% to 20% seen once. The table lists this clonotype with many counts. The germline V gene encodes CDR1 MDHEN and CDR2 SYDVKM. The CDR3 sequence is 14 residues long. Trimming pared 5 bases from V and 3 bases from J, leaving 13 bases between.

The V gene is TRBV28, the J gene TRBJ2-5, with D tentatively TRBD1 or TRBD2 (5 bases each). This clonotype originated in an adult man with Graves' ophthalmopathy. Sequenced sample: peripheral blood. The CDR3 spells CASSPRDGKETQYF. CDR3 nucleotides: TGTGCCAGCAGTCCAAGGGACGGCAAAGAGACCCAGTACTTC.